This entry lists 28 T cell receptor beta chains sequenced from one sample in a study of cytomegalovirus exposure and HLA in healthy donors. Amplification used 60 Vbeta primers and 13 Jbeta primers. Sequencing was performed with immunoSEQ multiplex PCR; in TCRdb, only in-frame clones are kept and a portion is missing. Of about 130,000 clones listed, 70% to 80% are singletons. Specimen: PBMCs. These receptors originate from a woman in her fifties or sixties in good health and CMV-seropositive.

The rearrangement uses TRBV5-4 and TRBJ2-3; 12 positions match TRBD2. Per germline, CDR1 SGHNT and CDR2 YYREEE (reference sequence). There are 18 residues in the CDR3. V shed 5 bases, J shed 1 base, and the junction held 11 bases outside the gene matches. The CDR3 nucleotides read TGTGCCAGCAGACCACCTAGCGGGGGGGCGCCCCGCACAGATACGCAGTATTTT. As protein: CASRPPSGGAPRTDTQYF.

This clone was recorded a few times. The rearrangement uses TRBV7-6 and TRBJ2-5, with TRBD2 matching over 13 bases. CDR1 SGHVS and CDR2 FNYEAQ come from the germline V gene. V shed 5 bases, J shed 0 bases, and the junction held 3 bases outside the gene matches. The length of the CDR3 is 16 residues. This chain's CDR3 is CASSVTSGGYQETQYF. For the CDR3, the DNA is TGTGCCAGCAGCGTGACTAGCGGGGGGTACCAAGAGACCCAGTACTTC.

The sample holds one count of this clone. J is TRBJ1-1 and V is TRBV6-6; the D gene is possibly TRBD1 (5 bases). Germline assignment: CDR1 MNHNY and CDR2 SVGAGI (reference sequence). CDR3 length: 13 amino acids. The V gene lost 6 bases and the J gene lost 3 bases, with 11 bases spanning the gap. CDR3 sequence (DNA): TGTGCCAGCAGAAGGGGTGGGGACACTGAAGCTTTCTTT. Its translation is CASRRGGDTEAFF.

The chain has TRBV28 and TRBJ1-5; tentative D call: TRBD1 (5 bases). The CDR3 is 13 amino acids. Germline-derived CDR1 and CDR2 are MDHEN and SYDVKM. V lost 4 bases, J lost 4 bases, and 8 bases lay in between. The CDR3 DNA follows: TGTGCCAGCAGTTGGGGGGTTAATCAGCCCCAGCATTTT. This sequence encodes CASSWGVNQPQHF.

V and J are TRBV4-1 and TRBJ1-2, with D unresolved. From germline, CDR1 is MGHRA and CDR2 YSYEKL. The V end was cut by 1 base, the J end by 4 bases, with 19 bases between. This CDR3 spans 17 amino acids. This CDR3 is CASSQVAAPTSGYGYTF. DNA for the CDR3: TGCGCCAGCAGCCAAGTTGCGGCCCCAACTTCGGGCTATGGCTACACCTTC.

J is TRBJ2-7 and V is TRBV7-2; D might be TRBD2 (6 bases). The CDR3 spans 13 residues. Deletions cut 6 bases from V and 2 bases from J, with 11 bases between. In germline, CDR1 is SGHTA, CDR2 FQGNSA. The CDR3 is CASRWAGTYEQYF. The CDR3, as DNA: TGTGCCAGCAGGTGGGCGGGAACCTACGAGCAGTACTTC.

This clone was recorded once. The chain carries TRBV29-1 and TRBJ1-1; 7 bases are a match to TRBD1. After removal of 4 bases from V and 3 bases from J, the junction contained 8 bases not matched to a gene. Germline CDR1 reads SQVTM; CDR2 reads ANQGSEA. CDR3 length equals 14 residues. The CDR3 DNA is TGCAGCGTTGTTCCGGGACAGAAATACACTGAAGCTTTCTTT. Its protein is CSVVPGQKYTEAFF.

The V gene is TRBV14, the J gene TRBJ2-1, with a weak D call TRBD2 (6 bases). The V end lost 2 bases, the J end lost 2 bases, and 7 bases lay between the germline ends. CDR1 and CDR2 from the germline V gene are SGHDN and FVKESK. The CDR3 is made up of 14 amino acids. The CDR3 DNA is TGTGCCAGCAGCCAATGGACTACCTACAATGAGCAGTTCTTC. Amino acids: CASSQWTTYNEQFF.

The CDR3 sequence is CASCGAGVCPQHF. In DNA, the CDR3 is TGCGCCAGCTGCGGAGCAGGGGTATGTCCCCAGCATTTT. This rearrangement joins TRBV5-1 to TRBJ1-5; D perhaps matches TRBD1 (6 bases). The CDR3 is 13 residues long. Germline V gene sequence: CDR1 SGHRS, CDR2 YFSETQ. Trimming took off 7 bases at V and 10 bases at J, with 18 bases between the two ends.

CDR3 nucleotides: TGTGCCAGCATTACGGTTGGAAACACCATATATTTT. It encodes CASITVGNTIYF. V usage is TRBV6-1 and J usage is TRBJ1-3, with no clear D. Germline values: CDR1 MNHNS, CDR2 SASEGT. This CDR3 is 12 amino acids long. Trimming removed 7 bases from V and 3 bases from J, with 7 bases in between.

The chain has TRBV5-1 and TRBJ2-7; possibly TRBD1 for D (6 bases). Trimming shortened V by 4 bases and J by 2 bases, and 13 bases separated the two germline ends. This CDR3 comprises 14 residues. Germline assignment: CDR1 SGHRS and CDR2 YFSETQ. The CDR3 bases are TGCGCCAGCAGCCCATCGACAGGCCCCTACGAGCAGTACTTC. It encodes CASSPSTGPYEQYF. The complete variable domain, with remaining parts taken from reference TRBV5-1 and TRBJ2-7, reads KAGVTQTPRYLIKTRGQQVTLSCSPISGHRSVSWYQQTPGQGLQFLFEYFSETQRNKGNFPGRFSGRQFSNSRSEMNVSTLELGDSALYLCASSPSTGPYEQYFGPGTRLTVT.

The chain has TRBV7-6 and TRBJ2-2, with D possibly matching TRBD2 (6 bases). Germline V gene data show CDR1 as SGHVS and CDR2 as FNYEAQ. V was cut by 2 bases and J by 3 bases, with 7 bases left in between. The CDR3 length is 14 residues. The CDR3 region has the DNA TGTGCCAGCAGCTTACGGGGGTACACCGGGGAGCTGTTTTTT. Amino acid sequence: CASSLRGYTGELFF.

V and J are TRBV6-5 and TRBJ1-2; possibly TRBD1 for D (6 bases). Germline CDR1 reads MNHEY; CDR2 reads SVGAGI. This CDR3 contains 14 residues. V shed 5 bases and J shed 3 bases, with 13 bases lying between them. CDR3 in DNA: TGTGCCAGCAGTATTGGGGGCCAGGACTATGGCTACACCTTC. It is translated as CASSIGGQDYGYTF.

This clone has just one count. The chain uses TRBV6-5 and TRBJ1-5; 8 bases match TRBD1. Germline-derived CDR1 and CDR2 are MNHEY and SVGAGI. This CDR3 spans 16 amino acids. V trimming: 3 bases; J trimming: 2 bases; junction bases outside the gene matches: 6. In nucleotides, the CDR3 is TGTGCCAGCAGTTATGGGCCAGGGGGCGGCAATCAGCCCCAGCATTTT. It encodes CASSYGPGGGNQPQHF.

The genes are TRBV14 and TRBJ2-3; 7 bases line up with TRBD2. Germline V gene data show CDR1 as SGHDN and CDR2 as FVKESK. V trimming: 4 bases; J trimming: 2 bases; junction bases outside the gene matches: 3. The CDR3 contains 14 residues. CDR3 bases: TGTGCCAGCAGCCGGACTAGAAACACAGATACGCAGTATTTT. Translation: CASSRTRNTDTQYF.

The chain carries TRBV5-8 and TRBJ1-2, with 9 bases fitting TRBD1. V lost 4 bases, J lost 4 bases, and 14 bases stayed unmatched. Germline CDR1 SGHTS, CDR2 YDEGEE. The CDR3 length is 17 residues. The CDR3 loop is CASSDITLTGGLYGYTF. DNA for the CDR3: TGTGCCAGCAGCGATATTACCCTGACAGGGGGACTCTATGGCTACACCTTC. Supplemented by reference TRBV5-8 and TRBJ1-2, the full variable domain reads EAGVTQSPTHLIKTRGQQATLRCSPISGHTSVYWYQQALGLGLQFLLWYDEGEERNRGNFPPRFSGRQFPNYSSELNVNALELEDSALYLCASSDITLTGGLYGYTFGSGTRLTVV.

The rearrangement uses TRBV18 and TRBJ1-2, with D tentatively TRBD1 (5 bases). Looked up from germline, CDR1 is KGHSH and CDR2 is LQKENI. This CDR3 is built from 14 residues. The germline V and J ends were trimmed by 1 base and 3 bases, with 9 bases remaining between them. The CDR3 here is CASSPQGLDYGYTF. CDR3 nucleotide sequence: TGTGCCAGCTCACCACAGGGGCTCGACTATGGCTACACCTTC.

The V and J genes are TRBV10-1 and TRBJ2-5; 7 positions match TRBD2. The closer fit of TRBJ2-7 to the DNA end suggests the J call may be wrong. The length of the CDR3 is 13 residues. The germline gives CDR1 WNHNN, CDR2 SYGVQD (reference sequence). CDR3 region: CASSETGRNEQYF. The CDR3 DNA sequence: TGCGCCAGCAGTGAGACCGGGAGGAACGAGCAGTACTTC.

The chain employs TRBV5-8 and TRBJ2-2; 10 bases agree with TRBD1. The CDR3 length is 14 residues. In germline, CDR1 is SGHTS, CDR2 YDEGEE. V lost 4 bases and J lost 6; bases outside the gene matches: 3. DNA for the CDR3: TGTGCCAGCAGCCCGGGACAGGGGTCCGGGGAGCTGTTTTTT. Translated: CASSPGQGSGELFF. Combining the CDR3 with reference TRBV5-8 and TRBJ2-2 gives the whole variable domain EAGVTQSPTHLIKTRGQQATLRCSPISGHTSVYWYQQALGLGLQFLLWYDEGEERNRGNFPPRFSGRQFPNYSSELNVNALELEDSALYLCASSPGQGSGELFFGEGSRLTVL.

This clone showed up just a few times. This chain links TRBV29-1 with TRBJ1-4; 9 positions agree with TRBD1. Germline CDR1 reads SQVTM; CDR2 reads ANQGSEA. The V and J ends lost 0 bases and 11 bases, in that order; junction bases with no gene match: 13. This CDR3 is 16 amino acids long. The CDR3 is CSVEEPGQGASGKLFF. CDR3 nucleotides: TGCAGCGTTGAAGAGCCGGGACAGGGAGCCTCTGGGAAACTGTTTTTT.

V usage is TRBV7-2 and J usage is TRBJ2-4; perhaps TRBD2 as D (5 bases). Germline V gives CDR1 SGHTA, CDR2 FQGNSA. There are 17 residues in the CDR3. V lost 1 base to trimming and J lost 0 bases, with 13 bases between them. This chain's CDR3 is CASSLGGLELAKNIQYF. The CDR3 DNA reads TGTGCCAGCAGCTTAGGTGGACTCGAACTAGCCAAAAACATTCAGTACTTC. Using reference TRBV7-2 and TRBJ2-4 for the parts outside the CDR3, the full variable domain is GAGVSQSPSNKVTEKGKDVELRCDPISGHTALYWYRQSLGQGLEFLIYFQGNSAPDKSGLPSDRFSAERTGGSVSTLTIQRTQQEDSAVYLCASSLGGLELAKNIQYFGAGTRLSVL.

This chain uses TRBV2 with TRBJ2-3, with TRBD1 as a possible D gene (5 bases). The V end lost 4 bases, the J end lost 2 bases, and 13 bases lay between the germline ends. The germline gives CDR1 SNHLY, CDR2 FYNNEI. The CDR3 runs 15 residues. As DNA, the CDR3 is TGTGCCAGCAGTGGCCCGGACACCTACACAGATACGCAGTATTTT. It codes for CASSGPDTYTDTQYF.

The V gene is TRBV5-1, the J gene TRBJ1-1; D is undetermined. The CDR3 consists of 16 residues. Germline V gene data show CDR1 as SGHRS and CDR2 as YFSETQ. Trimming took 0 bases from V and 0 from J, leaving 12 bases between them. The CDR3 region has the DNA TGCGCCAGCAGCTTGGGGCGGGCGAGCATGAACACTGAAGCTTTCTTT. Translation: CASSLGRASMNTEAFF.

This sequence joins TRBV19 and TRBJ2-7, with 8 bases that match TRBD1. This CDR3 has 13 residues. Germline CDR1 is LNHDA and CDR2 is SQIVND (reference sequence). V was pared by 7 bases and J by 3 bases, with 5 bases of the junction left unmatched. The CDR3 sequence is CASTGTGRYEQYF. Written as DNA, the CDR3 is TGTGCCAGTACCGGGACAGGCCGCTACGAGCAGTACTTC.

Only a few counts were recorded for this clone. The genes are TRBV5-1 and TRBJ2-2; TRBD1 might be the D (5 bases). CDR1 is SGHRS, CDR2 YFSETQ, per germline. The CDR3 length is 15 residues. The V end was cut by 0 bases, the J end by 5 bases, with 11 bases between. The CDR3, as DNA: TGCGCCAGCAGCTTGGGCGACAGTAGGACCGGGGAGCTGTTTTTT. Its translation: CASSLGDSRTGELFF.

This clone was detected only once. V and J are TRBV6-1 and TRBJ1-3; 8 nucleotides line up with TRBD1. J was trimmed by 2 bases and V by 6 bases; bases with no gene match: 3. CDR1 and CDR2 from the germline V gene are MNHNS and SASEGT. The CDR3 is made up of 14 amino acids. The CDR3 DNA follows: TGTGCCAGCAGGGACAGGGTAGCTGGAAACACCATATATTTT. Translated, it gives CASRDRVAGNTIYF.

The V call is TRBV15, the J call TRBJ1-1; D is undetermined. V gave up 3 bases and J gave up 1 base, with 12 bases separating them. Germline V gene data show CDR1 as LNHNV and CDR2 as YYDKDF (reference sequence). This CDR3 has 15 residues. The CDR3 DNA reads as TGTGCCACCAGCAGCCACAGTATCGGGAACACTGAAGCTTTCTTT. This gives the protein CATSSHSIGNTEAFF.

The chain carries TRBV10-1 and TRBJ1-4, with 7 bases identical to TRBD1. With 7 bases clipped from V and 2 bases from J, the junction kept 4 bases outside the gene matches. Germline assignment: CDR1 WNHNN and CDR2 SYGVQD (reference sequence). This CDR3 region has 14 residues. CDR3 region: CASNKTGTNEKLFF. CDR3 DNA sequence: TGCGCCAGCAACAAGACAGGGACTAATGAAAAACTGTTTTTT.